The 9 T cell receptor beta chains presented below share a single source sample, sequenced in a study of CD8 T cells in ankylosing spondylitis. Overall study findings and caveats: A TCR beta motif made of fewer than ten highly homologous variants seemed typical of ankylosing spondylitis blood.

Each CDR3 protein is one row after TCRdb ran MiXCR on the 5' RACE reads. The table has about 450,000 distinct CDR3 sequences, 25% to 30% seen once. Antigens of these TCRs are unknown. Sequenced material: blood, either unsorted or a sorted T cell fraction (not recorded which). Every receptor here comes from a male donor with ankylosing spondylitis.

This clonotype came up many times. CDR3 bases: TGTGCCAGCAGCGTAGCTAGCTTAGACACCGGGGAGCTGTTTTTT. It codes for CASSVASLDTGELFF. The chain has TRBV9 and TRBJ2-2; D is possibly TRBD2 (5 bases). The CDR3 extends over 15 amino acids. Trimming left V 0 bases short and J 3 bases short, with 9 bases between. From germline, CDR1 is SGDLS and CDR2 YYNGEE.

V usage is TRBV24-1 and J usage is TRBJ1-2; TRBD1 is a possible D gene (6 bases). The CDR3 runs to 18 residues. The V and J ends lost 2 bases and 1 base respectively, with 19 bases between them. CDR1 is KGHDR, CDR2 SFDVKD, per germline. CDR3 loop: CATSDWTEGLQGNYGYTF. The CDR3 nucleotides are TGTGCCACCAGTGATTGGACCGAGGGCCTACAGGGTAACTATGGCTACACCTTC.

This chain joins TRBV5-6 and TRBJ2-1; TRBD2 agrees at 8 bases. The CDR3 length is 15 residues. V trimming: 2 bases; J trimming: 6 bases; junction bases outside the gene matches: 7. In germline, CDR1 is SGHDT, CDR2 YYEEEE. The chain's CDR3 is CASSFDGRAFNEQFF. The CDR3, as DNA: TGTGCCAGCAGCTTCGACGGGAGGGCCTTCAATGAGCAGTTCTTC.

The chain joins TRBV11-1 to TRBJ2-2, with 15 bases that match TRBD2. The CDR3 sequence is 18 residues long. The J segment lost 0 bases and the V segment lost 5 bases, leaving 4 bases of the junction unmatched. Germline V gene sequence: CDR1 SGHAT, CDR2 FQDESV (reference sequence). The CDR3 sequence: CASSLGLAGGANTGELFF. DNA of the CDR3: TGTGCCAGCAGCCTGGGACTAGCGGGAGGTGCGAACACCGGGGAGCTGTTTTTT. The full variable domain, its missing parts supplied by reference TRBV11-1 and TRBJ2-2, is EAEVAQSPRYKITEKSQAVAFWCDPISGHATLYWYRQILGQGPELLVQFQDESVVDDSQLPKDRFSAERLKGVDSTLKIQPAELGDSAMYLCASSLGLAGGANTGELFFGEGSRLTVL.

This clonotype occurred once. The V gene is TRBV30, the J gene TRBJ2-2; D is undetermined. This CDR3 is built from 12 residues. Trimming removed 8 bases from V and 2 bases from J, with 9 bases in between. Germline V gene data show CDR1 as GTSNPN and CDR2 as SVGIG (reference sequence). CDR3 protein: CARRYNTGELFF. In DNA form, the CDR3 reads TGTGCCCGACGTTATAACACCGGGGAGCTGTTTTTT.

DNA of the CDR3: TGTGCCACCAGTGATACAACGACAGGCTATGGCTACACCTTC. This sequence encodes CATSDTTTGYGYTF. The chain recombines TRBV24-1 with TRBJ1-2, with D perhaps matching TRBD1 (6 bases). CDR3 length: 14 residues. The germline gives CDR1 KGHDR, CDR2 SFDVKD. V shed 3 bases and J shed 4 bases, with 11 bases lying between them.

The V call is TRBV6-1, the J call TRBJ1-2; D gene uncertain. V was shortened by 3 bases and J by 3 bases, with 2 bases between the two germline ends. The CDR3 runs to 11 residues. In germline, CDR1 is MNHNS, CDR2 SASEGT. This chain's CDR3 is CASSDYYGYTF. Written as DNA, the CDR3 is TGTGCCAGCAGTGACTACTATGGCTACACCTTC.

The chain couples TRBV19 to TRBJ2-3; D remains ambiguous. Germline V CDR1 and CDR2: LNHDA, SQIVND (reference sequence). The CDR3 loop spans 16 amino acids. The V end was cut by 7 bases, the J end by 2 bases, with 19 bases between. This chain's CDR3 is CASNKDGIAATDTQYF. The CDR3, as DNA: TGTGCCAGTAATAAGGACGGCATAGCAGCCACAGATACGCAGTATTTT.

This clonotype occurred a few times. CDR3 nucleotide sequence: TGTGCCAGCAGTTTACAGGGCTTCGGTGAAAAACTGTTTTTT. It is translated as CASSLQGFGEKLFF. This rearrangement joins TRBV27 to TRBJ1-4; D is possibly TRBD1 (5 bases). The CDR3 is 14 amino acids. V lost 2 bases and J 7 bases, leaving 11 bases between the germline ends. Germline V gene lookup returns CDR1 MNHEY and CDR2 SMNVEV (reference sequence).